This is a list of T cell receptor beta chains from one sample in a study of blood T cells in healthy people across ages. TCRdb re-called the 5' RACE reads with MiXCR, one entry per CDR3 protein. Of roughly 1,800,000 distinct CDR3 sequences in the sample, less than 50% were seen once. The sample taken for sequencing was blood. These receptor sequences come from a woman between 35 and 50 years old in good health. Each CDR3 is given with its conserved first and last residue. The D gene is left open where the match is weak. Not every row has a clone size; where given, it reads once, few, many or a size class.

J gene,D gene,V gene,clone size,CDR3 DNA,CDR3 protein
TRBJ1-6,NA,TRBV9,NA,TGTGCCAGCAGCGTAGAGGGAGGAAGGAGTTCACCCCTCCACTTT,CASSVEGGRSSPLHF
TRBJ1-2,TRBD1,TRBV6-2/TRBV6-3,NA,TGTGCCAGCAGTTACCCGACAGGGGTCCCGCAAGGCTACACCTTC,CASSYPTGVPQGYTF
TRBJ2-7,TRBD2,TRBV20-1,NA,TGCAGTGCTAGTTCGCCGGCTTCGGGGGGAACCCCCTACGAGCAGTACTTC,CSASSPASGGTPYEQYF
TRBJ2-5,NA,TRBV5-1,few,TGCGCCAGCAGCTTGGGGGCAGACCACCAAGAGACCCAGTACTTC,CASSLGADHQETQYF
TRBJ1-5,TRBD1,TRBV5-1,NA,TGCGCCAGCAGCCGCGGGACAGGGAACAACAATCAGCCCCAGCATTTT,CASSRGTGNNNQPQHF
TRBJ2-6,NA,TRBV15,few,TGTGCCACCAGCCGGAGCTCTGGGGCCAACGTCCTGACTTTC,CATSRSSGANVLTF
TRBJ2-3,TRBD2,TRBV7-2,few,TGTGCCAGCAGCGGAAGCCTGGGACTACAACGCACAGATACGCAGTATTTT,CASSGSLGLQRTDTQYF
TRBJ2-7,NA,TRBV7-9,NA,TGTGCCAGCAGCTCCCCTGGGGCGACAGGAACCTACGAGCAGTACTTC,CASSSPGATGTYEQYF
TRBJ2-5,TRBD1,TRBV5-4,NA,TGTGCCATGGGACAGGGTTTCCAAGAGACCCAGTACTTC,CAMGQGFQETQYF
TRBJ1-2,NA,TRBV13,NA,TGTGCCAGCAGCTCCGCGGACACATCCGAATATGGCTACACCTTC,CASSSADTSEYGYTF
TRBJ2-4,NA,TRBV7-9,NA,TGTGCCAGCAGCCACAGGGCGGCCGAGGCCAAAAACATTCAGTACTTC,CASSHRAAEAKNIQYF
TRBJ2-3,NA,TRBV20-1,many,TGCAGTGCTAGAGATCTACGAGAGAGCACAGATACGCAGTATTTT,CSARDLRESTDTQYF
TRBJ1-2,NA,TRBV29-1,once,TGCAGCGTTGACGACCGCGAGTATAATGGCTACACCTTC,CSVDDREYNGYTF
TRBJ2-1,NA,TRBV5-1,few,TGCGCCAGCAGCTTGGGGGCCGCGGTCTCCTACAATGAGCAGTTCTTC,CASSLGAAVSYNEQFF
TRBJ1-4,TRBD1,TRBV18,NA,TGTGCCAGCTCATCGTCAGGGGACAGGGATGAAAAACTGTTTTTT,CASSSSGDRDEKLFF
TRBJ2-1,NA,TRBV28,few,TGTGCCAGCAGGATACTGGGCTATGAGCAGTTCTTC,CASRILGYEQFF
TRBJ1-2,TRBD1,TRBV6-5,NA,TGTGCCAGCCATGATTGGGACAGGCCCTATGGCTACACCTTC,CASHDWDRPYGYTF
TRBJ2-1,TRBD2,TRBV5-1,few,TGCGCTACCAGCGGTACGGGGGGGCAGTCCTACAATGAGCAGTTCTTC,CATSGTGGQSYNEQFF
TRBJ2-4,NA,TRBV21-1,NA,TGTGCCAGCAGCAAAGGTCCAGTGGGACAGCTTCTAGCCAAAAACATTCAGTACTTC,CASSKGPVGQLLAKNIQYF
TRBJ2-7,TRBD2,TRBV15,NA,TGTGCCACCAGCATCAGCGGGGACTCCTACGAGCAGTACTTC,CATSISGDSYEQYF
TRBJ1-6,NA,TRBV7-2,NA,TGTGCCAGCAGCTTAGTGGCAGCCCATATTGGTTCACCCCTCCACTTT,CASSLVAAHIGSPLHF
TRBJ2-1,TRBD2,TRBV5-1,many,TGCGCCAGCAGCTTGGTCGGGGGGACGTACAATGAGCAGTTCTTC,CASSLVGGTYNEQFF
TRBJ1-1,NA,TRBV28,few,TGTGCCAGCAGTTTATTTGGGGATAACACTGAAGCTTTCTTT,CASSLFGDNTEAFF
TRBJ2-5,TRBD1,TRBV20-1,NA,TGCAGTGCCATAGGTTGGGACAGAACCTACAGTGAGCAGTACTTC,CSAIGWDRTYSEQYF
TRBJ2-2,NA,TRBV6-5,NA,TGTGCCTCCGCAAAGGGATGGACCGGGGAGCTGTTTTTT,CASAKGWTGELFF
TRBJ2-5,TRBD2,TRBV28,NA,TGTGCCAGCAGCCCAATAGCGGGGGGAAACCAAGAGACCCAGTACTTC,CASSPIAGGNQETQYF
TRBJ2-4,TRBD2,TRBV7-2,few,TGTGCCAGCGGGGGGGAGGGATGGGACATTCAGTACTTC,CASGGEGWDIQYF
TRBJ2-7,NA,TRBV29-1,NA,TGCAGCGCCACCAGGGAGACCTACGAGCAGTACTTC,CSATRETYEQYF
TRBJ2-7,NA,TRBV12-3/TRBV12-4,NA,TGTGCCAGCGGGCGGGGACAGGCGGGAGGCGAGCAGTACTTC,CASGRGQAGGEQYF
TRBJ2-1,TRBD2,TRBV15,NA,TGTGCCACCGTGGCTAGCGGGGGGTCCAATGAGCAGTTCTTC,CATVASGGSNEQFF
TRBJ2-5,TRBD1,TRBV6-2/TRBV6-3,few,TGTGCCAGCAGGGAGGCGAGGACAGGGCTTCAAGAGACCCAGTACTTC,CASREARTGLQETQYF
TRBJ2-7,TRBD2,TRBV9,NA,TGTGCCAGCAGCGCCCAGACTAGCGGATACGAGCAGTACTTC,CASSAQTSGYEQYF
TRBJ2-5,TRBD1,TRBV5-1,few,TGCGCCAGCAGCTTGGGGGACAGGCCGTACCAAGAGACCCAGTACTTC,CASSLGDRPYQETQYF
TRBJ1-2,NA,TRBV6-2/TRBV6-3,few,TGTGCCAGCAGTTACTCAAGGTTCACGACTAACTATGGCTACACCTTC,CASSYSRFTTNYGYTF
TRBJ2-2,TRBD1,TRBV27,few,TGTGCCAGCAGTTTAGGGGGACAGGGGGGCGCGAACACCGGGGAGCTGTTTTTT,CASSLGGQGGANTGELFF
TRBJ2-5,NA,TRBV12-3/TRBV12-4,NA,TGTGCCAGCAGTTTGGGTACGTGGCAGTACTTC,CASSLGTWQYF
TRBJ2-7,NA,TRBV7-9,NA,TGTGCCAGCAGCCCGAGTGGGCAATACGAGCAGTACTTC,CASSPSGQYEQYF
TRBJ2-3,NA,TRBV5-1,NA,TGCGCCAGCAGCTTGGAGACTGGGGGCGATACGCAGTATTTT,CASSLETGGDTQYF
TRBJ1-2,NA,TRBV21-1,few,TGTGCCAGCAGCAAATCTAGGACAGCGATCTATGGCTACACCTTC,CASSKSRTAIYGYTF
TRBJ2-5,NA,TRBV27,NA,TGTGCCAGCAGTTTATATAGGACGGCAGAAGAGACCCAGTACTTC,CASSLYRTAEETQYF
TRBJ2-7,NA,TRBV4-2,few,TGTGCCGGCAGCCAAGATAGGTTTGACGAGCAGTACTTC,CAGSQDRFDEQYF
TRBJ1-5,NA,TRBV28,NA,TGTGCCAGCAGTTCGGTACAGATTAGCAATCAGCCCCAGCATTTT,CASSSVQISNQPQHF
TRBJ1-1,NA,TRBV10-3,NA,TGTGCCATCAGTGTTGGACACCCGAACACTGAAGCTTTCTTT,CAISVGHPNTEAFF
TRBJ2-7,NA,TRBV13,NA,TGTGCCAGCAGCGTTTGGGGGGGGCTCTCCTACGAGCAGTACTTC,CASSVWGGLSYEQYF
TRBJ2-5,NA,TRBV5-1,NA,TGCGCCAGCAGCTTGAACCTAGCAGGGGCGGAATCATTATCTGCCCAGTACTTC,CASSLNLAGAESLSAQYF
TRBJ2-7,NA,TRBV5-5,few,TGTGCCAGCAGCTCCACTCGAAGGTCCGAGCAGTACTTC,CASSSTRRSEQYF
TRBJ1-2,NA,TRBV18,few,TGTGCCAGCTCACCTCGGACAGCGAATGGCTACACCTTC,CASSPRTANGYTF
TRBJ2-1,NA,TRBV11-2,few,TGTGCCAGCAGCTTAGCCTCCGGGACAAAGCCCTACAATGAGCAGTTCTTC,CASSLASGTKPYNEQFF
TRBJ1-1,TRBD1,TRBV7-2,few,TGTGCCAGCAGCTTATCCGGGACAGCGAACACTGAAGCTTTCTTT,CASSLSGTANTEAFF
TRBJ1-1,NA,TRBV7-9,few,TGTGCCAGCAGCCCATACGGGGGGAGAGGCACTGAAGCTTTCTTT,CASSPYGGRGTEAFF
TRBJ2-3,TRBD2,TRBV24-1,few,TGTGCCACCAGTGATCGAAGCGGGGGGGCCATGCATACGCAGTATTTT,CATSDRSGGAMHTQYF